Shown below are 13 T cell receptor beta chains from a single sample sequenced in a study of OX40 agonist ivuxolimab in advanced cancers. Here immunoSEQ multiplex PCR was the method, and the copy in TCRdb shows in-frame clones only, minus some. Among roughly 58,000 clones listed, 77% were seen once. The specimen was CD4+ or CD8+ T cells sorted from blood, collected in a trial of the OX40 agonist ivuxolimab. The receptor set was obtained from an adult with an advanced solid tumor such as melanoma, head and neck, liver or kidney cancer.

The chain uses TRBV5-4 and TRBJ2-3, with TRBD2 identical over 9 bases. Germline assignment: CDR1 SGHNT and CDR2 YYREEE (reference sequence). The CDR3 is made up of 16 amino acids. Germline trimming cut 4 bases from V and 2 bases from J; bases unmatched to any gene: 8. The CDR3 region is CASSLRTSATTDTQYF. The CDR3, as DNA: TGTGCCAGCAGCCTCCGGACTAGCGCAACCACAGATACGCAGTATTTT.

This rearrangement joins TRBV7-2 to TRBJ2-1, with D maybe TRBD2 (6 bases). V was trimmed by 1 base and J by 3 bases, leaving 7 bases between them. Germline values: CDR1 SGHTA, CDR2 FQGNSA. CDR3 length equals 14 residues. This CDR3 reads CASSLVSGYNEQFF. The CDR3 DNA reads TGTGCCAGCAGCTTAGTTAGCGGCTACAATGAGCAGTTCTTC. Combining the CDR3 with reference TRBV7-2 and TRBJ2-1 gives the whole variable domain GAGVSQSPSNKVTEKGKDVELRCDPISGHTALYWYRQSLGQGLEFLIYFQGNSAPDKSGLPSDRFSAERTGGSVSTLTIQRTQQEDSAVYLCASSLVSGYNEQFFGPGTRLTVL.

A single count supports this clone. This chain connects TRBV5-4 to TRBJ2-7, with 12 bases identical to TRBD2. This CDR3 contains 16 residues. The V and J ends lost 4 bases and 6 bases, in that order; junction bases with no gene match: 11. Germline V gene sequence: CDR1 SGHNT, CDR2 YYREEE (reference sequence). The CDR3 loop is CASSRGLAGGQAEQYF. In DNA, the CDR3 is TGTGCCAGCAGCAGAGGGCTAGCGGGAGGGCAGGCCGAGCAGTACTTC.

This chain links TRBV10-3 with TRBJ2-5; 7 bases line up with TRBD2. The germline V gene has CDR1 ENHRY and CDR2 SYGVKD. The CDR3 extends over 13 amino acids. J lost 2 bases, V lost 11 bases, and 8 bases had no gene match. DNA of the CDR3: TGTGCCTACCGGGGGGAGGGGCAAGAGACCCAGTACTTC. It translates to CAYRGEGQETQYF.

The chain recombines TRBV10-1 with TRBJ1-2, with 9 bases that match TRBD1. V lost 4 bases to trimming and J lost 2 bases; unmatched junction nucleotides: 5. CDR3 length equals 15 residues. CDR1 WNHNN and CDR2 SYGVQD come from the germline V gene (reference sequence). CDR3 in DNA: TGCGCCAGCAGTGTTCCGGGACAGGGAAACTATGGCTACACCTTC. This gives the protein CASSVPGQGNYGYTF.

The chain is built from TRBV4-3 and TRBJ1-1; perhaps TRBD1 as D (5 bases). The V end lost 4 bases, the J end lost 8 bases, and 11 bases lay between the germline ends. This CDR3 is 12 amino acids long. Germline V gene sequence: CDR1 LGHNA, CDR2 YSLEER. The CDR3 nucleotides read TGCGCCAGCAGCCCAGGGTATCCGGAAGCTTTCTTT. Translation gives CASSPGYPEAFF.

This rearrangement joins TRBV18 to TRBJ1-1, with D unclear. V gave up 6 bases and J gave up 2 bases, with 13 bases separating them. The CDR3 covers 14 residues. Per germline, CDR1 KGHSH and CDR2 LQKENI. The CDR3 reads CASSVGTKNTEAFF. The CDR3, as DNA: TGTGCCAGCTCGGTCGGCACCAAAAACACTGAAGCTTTCTTT. Full variable domain (outside the CDR3, taken from reference TRBV18 and TRBJ1-1): NAGVMQNPRHLVRRRGQEARLRCSPMKGHSHVYWYRQLPEEGLKFMVYLQKENIIDESGMPKERFSAEFPKEGPSILRIQQVVRGDSAAYFCASSVGTKNTEAFFGQGTRLTVV.

The CDR3 region has the DNA TGCAGCGTTGTGCGCCGGGAGGTTGGGGGTTACGAGCAGTACTTC. Its translation is CSVVRREVGGYEQYF. The V and J genes are TRBV29-1 and TRBJ2-7; 7 bases match TRBD2. CDR3 length equals 15 residues. Germline V gives CDR1 SQVTM, CDR2 ANQGSEA. V shed 4 bases, J shed 4 bases, and the junction held 13 bases outside the gene matches.

This clone was seen more than once but under ten times. The chain uses TRBV4-1 and TRBJ1-5; no reliable D call. Trimming removed 2 bases from V and 11 bases from J, with 25 bases in between. Germline assignment: CDR1 MGHRA and CDR2 YSYEKL. The CDR3 loop spans 17 amino acids. CDR3 loop: CASSQSLDVFNHWAQHF. CDR3 coding DNA: TGCGCCAGCAGCCAATCCTTGGATGTTTTCAACCATTGGGCCCAGCATTTT.

This clone occurred a few times. The chain joins TRBV5-5 to TRBJ1-1; D call uncertain. The CDR3 contains 12 residues. The V and J ends lost 4 bases and 11 bases respectively, with 15 bases between them. Germline CDR1 SGHKS, CDR2 YYEKEE (reference sequence). The CDR3: CASSLGPSGAFF. The CDR3 coding sequence is TGTGCCAGCAGCCTAGGACCGTCGGGGGCTTTCTTT. Supplemented by reference TRBV5-5 and TRBJ1-1, the full variable domain reads DAGVTQSPTHLIKTRGQQVTLRCSPISGHKSVSWYQQVLGQGPQFIFQYYEKEERGRGNFPDRFSARQFPNYSSELNVNALLLGDSALYLCASSLGPSGAFFGQGTRLTVV.

This clone was counted only a few times. This chain uses TRBV11-2 with TRBJ2-1; D is possibly TRBD1 (6 bases). CDR1 and CDR2 from the germline V gene are SGHAT and FQNNGV. The CDR3 extends over 15 amino acids. V was cut by 4 bases and J by 10 bases, with 20 bases left in between. The CDR3: CASSSLRTEGQEQFF. CDR3 sequence (DNA): TGTGCCAGCAGCTCCCTCCGGACAGAGGGCCAGGAGCAGTTCTTC.

The chain recombines TRBV10-3 with TRBJ2-1; D uncertain. V was shortened by 5 bases and J by 7 bases, with 6 bases between the two germline ends. This CDR3 contains 11 residues. CDR1 ENHRY and CDR2 SYGVKD come from the germline V gene. In DNA form, the CDR3 reads TGTGCCATCAGTACGTGGAATGAGCAGTTCTTC. This encodes CAISTWNEQFF.

The V call is TRBV6-5, the J call TRBJ2-5, with TRBD2 as a possible D gene (5 bases). V lost 2 bases, J lost 4 bases, and 5 bases lay in between. This CDR3 comprises 12 residues. Germline lookup yields CDR1 MNHEY and CDR2 SVGAGI. CDR3 sequence reads: CASSYRGETQYF. The DNA for the CDR3 is TGTGCCAGCAGTTACCGGGGAGAGACCCAGTACTTC.